This T cell receptor (beta chain) was found in a study of CD8 T cells in ankylosing spondylitis (dated by TCRdb to the late 2010s). For context, the study as a whole: T cell receptor beta repertoires were profiled in healthy donors and ankylosing spondylitis patients so that disease-linked TCR variants could be found. Samples of peripheral blood were taken, and for ankylosing spondylitis patients, synovial fluid was collected as well. The full study cohort comprised 20 to 30 ankylosing spondylitis patients and 110 or so healthy donors.

What the work shows at the level of the full study, not this receptor alone: A CD8+ phenotype was shown by the disease-linked clones, which were found at relatively low frequencies in peripheral blood. The disease-linked clones were reported to be significantly enriched in matched synovial fluid samples from ankylosing spondylitis patients. Some TCR beta motif variants had previously been reported in synovial fluid and blood of reactive arthritis patients, which suggested common disease-initiation mechanisms. Blood from ankylosing spondylitis patients appeared to be characterized by a TCR beta motif composed of roughly eight highly homologous amino acid variants.

This clonotype was seen a handful of times. Its antigen remains undetermined. No qualities accompany the bases; no much larger clone lies one base away. The CDR3 goes from the cysteine to the phenylalanine over 14 residues. Left in the record is the CDR3 DNA by itself, 42 bases read in frame from the first base. Trimming removed 5 bases from V and 9 bases from J, leaving 17 bases between the germline ends. The germline V gene provides CDR1 MGHDK and CDR2 SYGVNS. Sequenced using an Illumina HiSeq 2500. Quantitative 5'-RACE with molecular barcodes was used to prepare TCR beta libraries. On the authors' methods: A new computational method based on a probabilistic model of VDJ rearrangement was used to identify disease-linked TCR variants. TCRdb reprocessed the public reads (quality trimming at Q25 with fastp, clone calling with MiXCR) and kept in-frame beta chains. Rows are unified per CDR3 protein, each entry keeping the most common DNA and genes. None of the V and J calls come from the authors' own analysis; TCRdb made them. A total of some 840,000 distinct CDR3 sequences appear in this sample, 10% to 15% of them only once. The ten largest clonotypes hold approximately 0.5% of the sample.

This sequence was found in a male donor with ankylosing spondylitis. The rearranged chain carries TRBV25-1 and TRBJ2-1; no D gene can be assigned with confidence. The source material was blood, either unsorted or a sorted T cell fraction (not recorded which). CDR3 protein: CASSLLSSVAEQFF. The sequenced DNA: TGTGCCAGCAGTCTCCTCTCGAGTGTGGCTGAGCAGTTCTTC.